This T cell receptor (beta chain) was sequenced in a study of CD8 T cells in Susac syndrome (dated by TCRdb to about 2019). About the full investigation: The study used repertoire sequencing to test whether antigen drove CD8+ T cell activation and differentiation in Susac syndrome.

Inclusive of the bounding cysteine and phenylalanine, the CDR3 is 15 residues long. Only the CDR3 region is kept as DNA, spanning 45 bases read in frame from base 1. V is trimmed back by 0 bases and J by 6 bases, and the junction contains 6 bases that no gene match accounts for. Per the germline V gene, SQVTM is the CDR1 and ANQGSEA is the CDR2. About this clonotype itself: Its cognate antigen has yet to be identified. No base quality information exists; no much larger clone differs at one position.

What the study reported, not specific to this receptor: The number of individuals in the TCR sequencing and HLA analysis was acknowledged as relatively small.

High-throughput TCR beta sequencing profiled peripheral blood CD8+ and CD4+ T cells from healthy donors, Susac syndrome patients and multiple sclerosis patients. The healthy donors served as controls matched for age and sex. Bulk CD8+ and CD4+ T cells were purified by magnetic negative isolation, whereas CD8+ TEMRA cells were enriched by FACS. Blood was drawn into EDTA tubes, processed within 24 hours, and PBMCs were isolated by density gradient centrifugation. PBMCs intended for TCR sequencing were cryopreserved in liquid nitrogen and were subsequently thawed in a 37 degrees C water bath. A purity of at least 90% was achieved for sorted or isolated CD4+, CD8+ and CD8+ TEMRA cells. RNA was extracted using the RNeasy kit, and roughly 0.5 to 1 microgram was reverse transcribed with random hexamers. TCR beta CDR3 regions were amplified with the immunoSEQ multiplex PCR assay covering 54 Vbeta and 13 Jbeta segments. Bias from PCR amplification was corrected by using a synthetic template baseline for primer optimization and for computational correction. Turning to the authors' computational methods: Reads were assigned to V, D and J genes according to IMGT and analyzed in immunoSEQ Analyzer, with only productive sequences retained. Clonality was computed as one minus Shannon entropy normalized by log2 of the number of productive unique sequences. Public and private clones were assessed among the 100 most prevalent clones of each patient and control. A clone was defined as Susac-specific if it was absent from the healthy and MS cohorts, from some 1,100 published viral clones and from other ImmuneACCESS disease sequences. TCRdb took the public reads, trimmed them with fastp at Q25, ran MiXCR for clone calling and kept in-frame beta chains. Under each unique CDR3 protein, matching rows form one entry showing the most common genes and DNA. V and J calls and clone size were set by TCRdb, not the authors. Present in this sample are some 180,000 distinct CDR3 sequences, about 95% of which were seen just once. 0.08% to 0.11% of the sample is held by the ten biggest clonotypes.

This receptor was identified in a human donor in good health. Rearrangement joined TRBV29-1 to TRBJ1-4; 8 bases in between match TRBD1. Sequenced: CD4+ T cells from PBMCs. This receptor carries the CDR3 CSVEENGQGYEKLFF. The DNA is as follows: TGCAGCGTTGAAGAGAATGGACAGGGTTATGAAAAACTGTTTTTT. The CDR3 plus the reference TRBV29-1 and TRBJ1-4 genes for the other parts give the full variable domain: SAVISQKPSRDICQRGTSLTIQCQVDSQVTMMFWYRQQPGQSLTLIATANQGSEATYESGFVIDKFPISRPNLTFSTLTVSNMSPEDSSIYLCSVEENGQGYEKLFFGSGTQLSVL.